The 20 T cell receptor beta chains listed next were all sequenced from one sample in a study of blood T cell repertoires in COVID-19. Only in-frame clones appear in the TCRdb table, and some are missing; sequencing was by immunoSEQ multiplex PCR. The profile covers nearly 350,000 clones, with 91% appearing a single time and roughly 3.3% taken by the ten largest. The sample was peripheral blood. The source is a woman aged 18-29 years who had recovered from COVID-19.

The V and J genes are TRBV18 and TRBJ2-7; the match to TRBD1 covers 9 bases. J was trimmed by 4 bases and V by 3 bases; bases with no gene match: 4. There are 14 residues in the CDR3. Germline-derived CDR1 and CDR2 are KGHSH and LQKENI. The CDR3 region is CASSPGTGTYEQYV. The DNA for the CDR3 is TGTGCCAGCTCACCCGGGACAGGGACATACGAGCAGTACGTC.

The chain has TRBV6-1 and TRBJ1-6; 12 bases fit TRBD1. V lost 1 base and J lost 12; bases outside the gene matches: 7. This CDR3 is 16 amino acids long. Germline CDR1 reads MNHNS; CDR2 reads SASEGT. CDR3 protein: CASSEGGTGGAEPLHF. CDR3 in DNA: TGTGCCAGCAGTGAAGGGGGGACAGGGGGCGCAGAACCCCTCCACTTT.

This chain connects TRBV30 to TRBJ2-2; 9 bases are a match to TRBD1. The CDR3 spans 14 residues. After removal of 0 bases from V and 7 bases from J, the junction contained 3 bases not matched to a gene. CDR1 and CDR2 from the germline V gene are GTSNPN and SVGIG (reference sequence). The DNA for the CDR3 is TGTGCCTGGAGTGTACAGGGGGCGGGCGGGGAGCTGTTTTTT. It translates to CAWSVQGAGGELFF.

Many counts were recorded for this clone. CDR3 protein: CASSYSQREINEQFF. The CDR3 region has the DNA TGTGCCAGCAGTTACTCTCAGCGGGAGATCAATGAGCAGTTCTTC. The V gene is TRBV6-2 or TRBV6-3, the J gene TRBJ2-1; TRBD2 matches 8 bases. Germline-derived CDR1 and CDR2 are MNHEY and SVGEGT. The CDR3 runs to 15 residues. V gave up 0 bases and J gave up 6 bases; unmatched junction bases: 4.

V and J are TRBV5-6 and TRBJ1-3; D may be TRBD1 (5 bases). The germline V and J ends were trimmed by 4 bases and 2 bases, with 13 bases remaining between them. Germline CDR1 reads SGHDT; CDR2 reads YYEEEE. This CDR3 is 15 amino acids long. The CDR3 nucleotides read TGTGCCAGCAGCCGTCGGGGGGGAACTGGAAACACCATATATTTT. Translating it yields CASSRRGGTGNTIYF.

V is TRBV7-9 and J is TRBJ1-1; the match to TRBD1 covers 7 bases. CDR3 length: 14 amino acids. Germline loops: CDR1 SEHNR, CDR2 FQNEAQ (reference sequence). The ends lost 5 bases at V and 0 bases at J; junction bases unmatched: 3. This CDR3 reads CASSKDRMNTEAFF. The CDR3 bases are TGTGCCAGCAGCAAGGACAGGATGAACACTGAAGCTTTCTTT.

This CDR3 reads CASSPRRGPGNEQFF. The DNA of the CDR3 is TGTGCCAGCTCACCACGGCGAGGTCCGGGGAATGAGCAGTTCTTC. The V call is TRBV18, the J call TRBJ2-1, with TRBD2 as a possible D gene (5 bases). The V end was cut by 1 base, the J end by 7 bases, with 14 bases between. Germline CDR1 and CDR2: KGHSH and LQKENI. The CDR3 length is 15 residues.

This clone was seen a single time. J is TRBJ1-1 and V is TRBV3-1 (or the pseudogene TRBV3-2); weak D call: TRBD1 (5 bases). Trimming shortened V by 0 bases and J by 8 bases, and 13 bases separated the two germline ends. Germline loops: CDR1 LGHDT, CDR2 YNNKEL (reference sequence). The CDR3 consists of 14 residues. The CDR3 DNA reads TGTGCCAGCAGCCAAGATATGGCAGGGCTGGAAGCTTTCTTT. This translates into CASSQDMAGLEAFF.

The chain couples TRBV7-9 to TRBJ2-1; 10 bases are a match to TRBD2. Trimming at V came to 3 bases and at J to 4 bases, leaving 9 bases not matched to a gene. The CDR3 loop spans 17 amino acids. Germline CDR1 reads SEHNR; CDR2 reads FQNEAQ (reference sequence). Here the CDR3 reads CASSLASGRPTYNEQFF. Here the CDR3 DNA reads TGTGCCAGCAGCTTGGCTAGCGGGAGACCTACATACAATGAGCAGTTCTTC.

This rearrangement joins TRBV9 to TRBJ2-1, with D perhaps matching TRBD2 (6 bases). The germline CDR1 and CDR2 sequences are SGDLS and YYNGEE. The ends were cut back, 4 bases at V and 0 bases at J, with 20 bases in the middle. The CDR3 runs to 18 residues. Written as DNA, the CDR3 is TGTGCCAGCAGCCCACGAACCTTTAGCGGTGGCTCCTACAATGAGCAGTTCTTC. Its protein product is CASSPRTFSGGSYNEQFF.

The gene calls are TRBV25-1 and TRBJ2-1; 11 nucleotides align to TRBD2. Trimming took 4 bases from V and 9 from J; bases not matched to a gene: 8. CDR1 is MGHDK, CDR2 SYGVNS, per germline. The CDR3 has 15 amino acids. CDR3 DNA: TGTGCCAGCAGTGCAGCGGGACTAGCGGTCGGTGAGCAGTTCTTC. Its translation: CASSAAGLAVGEQFF. Full variable domain (remainder filled in from reference TRBV25-1 and TRBJ2-1): EADIYQTPRYLVIGTGKKITLECSQTMGHDKMYWYQQDPGMELHLIHYSYGVNSTEKGDLSSESTVSRIRTEHFPLTLESARPSHTSQYLCASSAAGLAVGEQFFGPGTRLTVL.

V and J are TRBV4-1 and TRBJ2-5; tentatively, D is TRBD1 (6 bases). V gave up 1 base and J gave up 3 bases, with 15 bases separating them. The CDR3 loop spans 16 amino acids. Germline loops: CDR1 MGHRA, CDR2 YSYEKL. This chain's CDR3 is CASSQGPSQGKETQYF. DNA of the CDR3: TGCGCCAGCAGCCAAGGTCCGTCTCAGGGGAAAGAGACCCAGTACTTC.

This chain joins TRBV5-1 and TRBJ1-6, with TRBD1 identical over 10 bases. CDR1 SGHRS and CDR2 YFSETQ come from the germline V gene. The CDR3 consists of 16 residues. The V gene end was trimmed by 6 bases and the J gene end by 5 bases; junction bases not matched to a gene: 8. The CDR3: CASKIGTGANNSPLHF. The CDR3 nucleotides are TGCGCCAGCAAAATTGGGACAGGGGCGAATAATTCACCCCTCCACTTT.

In its sample, this clone was seen once. This chain connects TRBV5-1 to TRBJ1-1, with 7 bases matching TRBD1. Trimming at V came to 4 bases and at J to 7 bases, leaving 7 bases not matched to a gene. The CDR3 runs 13 residues. Germline V CDR1 and CDR2: SGHRS, YFSETQ. The CDR3 spells CASSVQGWDEAFF. CDR3 in DNA: TGCGCCAGCAGCGTACAGGGGTGGGATGAAGCTTTCTTT.

The chain joins TRBV7-8 to TRBJ2-7, with a possible D match to TRBD1 (6 bases). This CDR3 spans 13 amino acids. From germline, CDR1 is SGHVS and CDR2 FQNEAQ. V was cut by 5 bases and J by 3 bases, with 11 bases left in between. CDR3: CASSTGQLYEQYV. The CDR3 coding sequence is TGTGCCAGCAGCACCGGACAGCTCTACGAGCAGTACGTC.

The J gene is TRBJ2-7, the V gene TRBV5-5; D remains ambiguous. This CDR3 contains 14 residues. V was clipped by 4 bases and J by 0 bases, with 11 bases between them. Germline V gene lookup returns CDR1 SGHKS and CDR2 YYEKEE (reference sequence). The CDR3 coding sequence is TGTGCCAGCAGCCCACCTTGGAGCTCCTACGAGCAGTACGTC. Translation: CASSPPWSSYEQYV.

The CDR3 region is CASEGPGDTQYF. CDR3 DNA: TGTGCGTCGGAGGGGCCGGGAGATACGCAGTATTTT. The chain recombines TRBV30 with TRBJ2-3; possibly TRBD2 for D (6 bases). Germline CDR1 is GTSNPN and CDR2 is SVGIG (reference sequence). This CDR3 spans 12 amino acids.

The chain is built from TRBV7-2 and TRBJ2-5; 12 bases are shared with TRBD2. The trim removed 1 base at V and 1 base at J, leaving 4 bases unmatched. The CDR3 runs to 17 residues. Per the germline V gene, CDR1 is SGHTA and CDR2 is FQGNSA. The CDR3 region has the DNA TGTGCCAGCAGCTTAGGGCTAGCGGGAGGGCTCCAAGAGACCCAGTACTTC. It is translated as CASSLGLAGGLQETQYF.

This clone was detected a few times. The rearrangement joins TRBV25-1 to TRBJ1-6; D not certain. The CDR3 is 15 residues long. Trimming took 3 bases from V and 10 from J, leaving 16 bases between them. Germline CDR1 reads MGHDK; CDR2 reads SYGVNS. DNA of the CDR3: TGTGCCAGCAGTGAGGAGGCCGCGCCTTTGTCACCCCTCCACTTT. Translation gives CASSEEAAPLSPLHF.

The chain carries TRBV23-1 and TRBJ1-5, with D perhaps matching TRBD1 (5 bases). TRBV23-1 is an ORF, with its function uncertain. The V gene lost 3 bases and the J gene lost 0 bases, with 9 bases spanning the gap. The CDR3 runs to 15 residues. Here the CDR3 DNA reads TGCGCCAGCAGTCATTTGGGGCCTAGCAATCAGCCCCAGCATTTT. Its translation is CASSHLGPSNQPQHF.